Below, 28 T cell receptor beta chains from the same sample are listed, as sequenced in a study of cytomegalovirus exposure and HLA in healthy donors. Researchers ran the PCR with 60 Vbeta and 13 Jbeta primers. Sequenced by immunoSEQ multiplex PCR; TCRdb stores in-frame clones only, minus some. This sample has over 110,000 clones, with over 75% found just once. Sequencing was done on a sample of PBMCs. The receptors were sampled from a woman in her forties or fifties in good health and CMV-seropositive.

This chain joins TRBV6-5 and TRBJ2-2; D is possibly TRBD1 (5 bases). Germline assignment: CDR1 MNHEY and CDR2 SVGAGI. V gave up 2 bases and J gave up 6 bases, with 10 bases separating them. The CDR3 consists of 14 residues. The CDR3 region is CASSYKGVAGELFF. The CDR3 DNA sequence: TGTGCCAGCAGTTACAAAGGGGTTGCCGGGGAGCTGTTTTTT.

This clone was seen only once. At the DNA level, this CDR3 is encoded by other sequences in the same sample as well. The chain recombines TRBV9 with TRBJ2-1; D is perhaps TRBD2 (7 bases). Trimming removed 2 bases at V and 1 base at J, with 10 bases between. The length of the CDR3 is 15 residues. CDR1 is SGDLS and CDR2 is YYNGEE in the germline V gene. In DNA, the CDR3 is TGTGCCAGCAGCGTGGGAGGGGGGTCCTACAATGAGCAGTTCTTC. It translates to CASSVGGGSYNEQFF.

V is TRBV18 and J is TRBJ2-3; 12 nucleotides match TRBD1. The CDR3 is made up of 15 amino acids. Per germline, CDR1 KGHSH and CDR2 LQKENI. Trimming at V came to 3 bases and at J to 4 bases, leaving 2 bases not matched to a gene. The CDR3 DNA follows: TGTGCCAGCTCACCGGGACAGGGGGCTTCAGATACGCAGTATTTT. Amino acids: CASSPGQGASDTQYF. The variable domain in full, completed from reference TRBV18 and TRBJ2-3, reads NAGVMQNPRHLVRRRGQEARLRCSPMKGHSHVYWYRQLPEEGLKFMVYLQKENIIDESGMPKERFSAEFPKEGPSILRIQQVVRGDSAAYFCASSPGQGASDTQYFGPGTRLTVL.

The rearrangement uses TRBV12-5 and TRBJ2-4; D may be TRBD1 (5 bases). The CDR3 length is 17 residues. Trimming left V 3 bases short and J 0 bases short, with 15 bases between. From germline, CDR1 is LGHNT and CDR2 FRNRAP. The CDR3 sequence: CASGFSRTTLAKNIQYF. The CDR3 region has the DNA TGTGCTAGTGGTTTCAGCCGGACAACCCTAGCCAAAAACATTCAGTACTTC.

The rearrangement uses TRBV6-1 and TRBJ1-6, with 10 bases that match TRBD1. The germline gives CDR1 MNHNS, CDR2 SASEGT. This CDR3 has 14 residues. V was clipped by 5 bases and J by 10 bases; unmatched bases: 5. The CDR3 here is CASSKTGGASPLHF. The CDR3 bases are TGTGCCAGCAGTAAGACAGGGGGCGCATCACCCCTCCACTTT.

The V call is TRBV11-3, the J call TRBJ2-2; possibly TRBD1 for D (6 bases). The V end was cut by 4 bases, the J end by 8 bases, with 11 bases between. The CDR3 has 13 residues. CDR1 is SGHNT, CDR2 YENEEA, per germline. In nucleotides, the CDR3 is TGTGCCAGCAGCTATACAGGGACGGGGGAGCTGTTTTTT. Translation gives CASSYTGTGELFF. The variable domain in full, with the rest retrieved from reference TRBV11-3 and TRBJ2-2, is EAGVVQSPRYKIIEKKQPVAFWCNPISGHNTLYWYLQNLGQGPELLIRYENEEAVDDSQLPKDRFSAERLKGVDSTLKIQPAELGDSAVYLCASSYTGTGELFFGEGSRLTVL.

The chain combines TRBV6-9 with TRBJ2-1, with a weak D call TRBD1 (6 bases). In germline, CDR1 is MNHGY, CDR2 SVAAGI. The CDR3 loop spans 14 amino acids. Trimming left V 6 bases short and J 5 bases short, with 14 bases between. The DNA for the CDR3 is TGTGCCAGCAGCCCCGGACAGCAAAACAATGAGCAGTTCTTC. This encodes CASSPGQQNNEQFF.

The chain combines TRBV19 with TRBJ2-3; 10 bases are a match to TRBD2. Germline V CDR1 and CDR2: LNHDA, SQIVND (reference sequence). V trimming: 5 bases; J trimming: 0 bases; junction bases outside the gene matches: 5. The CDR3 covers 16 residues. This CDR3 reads CASSFVAGGSTDTQYF. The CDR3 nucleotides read TGTGCCAGTAGTTTTGTAGCGGGGGGAAGCACAGATACGCAGTATTTT.

This chain's CDR3 is CASTLTGGPLTWDGYTF. Written as DNA, the CDR3 is TGTGCCAGCACCCTGACCGGGGGGCCATTGACATGGGACGGCTACACCTTC. The rearrangement links TRBV9 to TRBJ1-2, with D perhaps matching TRBD1 (6 bases). The CDR3 is 17 amino acids. The V gene's germline CDR1 is SGDLS and CDR2 YYNGEE. The V end was cut by 6 bases, the J end by 8 bases, with 29 bases between.

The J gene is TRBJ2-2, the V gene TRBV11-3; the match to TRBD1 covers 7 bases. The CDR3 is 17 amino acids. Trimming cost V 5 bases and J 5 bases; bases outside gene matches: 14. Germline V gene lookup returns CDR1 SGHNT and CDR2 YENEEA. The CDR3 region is CASSPTRDSPGTGELFF. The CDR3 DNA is TGTGCCAGCAGCCCGACTCGGGACAGTCCTGGTACCGGGGAGCTGTTTTTT.

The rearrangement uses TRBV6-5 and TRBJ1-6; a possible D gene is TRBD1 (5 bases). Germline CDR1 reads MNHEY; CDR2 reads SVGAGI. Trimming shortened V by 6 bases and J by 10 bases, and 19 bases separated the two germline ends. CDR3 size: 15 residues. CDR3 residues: CASRYRGALGSPLHF. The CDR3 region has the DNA TGTGCCAGCAGATACCGCGGGGCCCTCGGATCACCCCTCCACTTT.

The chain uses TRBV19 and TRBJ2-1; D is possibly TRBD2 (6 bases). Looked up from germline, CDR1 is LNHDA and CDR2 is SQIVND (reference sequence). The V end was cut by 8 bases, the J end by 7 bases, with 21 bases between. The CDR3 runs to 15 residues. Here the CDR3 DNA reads TGTGCCAGTTCCGTATGGGTTGCGGGGTCTAATGAGCAGTTCTTC. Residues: CASSVWVAGSNEQFF.

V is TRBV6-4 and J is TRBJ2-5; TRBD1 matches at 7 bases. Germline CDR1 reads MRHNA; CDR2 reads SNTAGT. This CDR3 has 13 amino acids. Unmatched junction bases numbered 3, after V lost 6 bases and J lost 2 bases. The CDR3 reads CASSRDRQETQYF. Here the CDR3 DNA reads TGTGCCAGCAGCCGGGACAGACAAGAGACCCAGTACTTC.

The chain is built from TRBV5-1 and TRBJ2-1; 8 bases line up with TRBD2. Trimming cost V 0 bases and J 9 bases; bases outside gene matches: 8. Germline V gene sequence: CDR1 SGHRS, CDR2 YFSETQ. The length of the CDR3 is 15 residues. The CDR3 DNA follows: TGCGCCAGCAGCTTGGAGTTAGCGGGGTCGAGTGAGCAGTTCTTC. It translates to CASSLELAGSSEQFF.

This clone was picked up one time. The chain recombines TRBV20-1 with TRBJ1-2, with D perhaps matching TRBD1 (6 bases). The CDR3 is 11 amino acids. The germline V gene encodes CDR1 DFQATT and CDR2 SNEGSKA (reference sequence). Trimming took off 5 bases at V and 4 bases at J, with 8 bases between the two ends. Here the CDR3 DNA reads TGCAGTGCTTGGACAGTCTATGGCTACACCTTC. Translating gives CSAWTVYGYTF.

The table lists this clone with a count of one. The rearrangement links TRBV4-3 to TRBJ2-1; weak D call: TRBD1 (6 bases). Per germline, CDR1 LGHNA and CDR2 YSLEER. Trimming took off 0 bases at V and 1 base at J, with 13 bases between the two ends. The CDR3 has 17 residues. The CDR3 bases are TGCGCCAGCAGCCAAGAACCCGGGACACGGTCCTACAATGAGCAGTTCTTC. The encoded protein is CASSQEPGTRSYNEQFF.

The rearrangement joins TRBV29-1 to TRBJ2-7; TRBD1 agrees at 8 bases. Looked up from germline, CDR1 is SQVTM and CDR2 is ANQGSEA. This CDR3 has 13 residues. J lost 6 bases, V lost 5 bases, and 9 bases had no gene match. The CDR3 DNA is TGCAGCGTTCCCGGGACAGGATTAAGCGAGCAGTACTTC. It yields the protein CSVPGTGLSEQYF.

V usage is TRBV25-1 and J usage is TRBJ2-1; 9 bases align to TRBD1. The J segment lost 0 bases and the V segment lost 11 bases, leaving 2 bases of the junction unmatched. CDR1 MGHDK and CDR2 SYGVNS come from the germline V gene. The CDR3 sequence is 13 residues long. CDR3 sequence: CASQGASYNEQFF. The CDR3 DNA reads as TGTGCCTCACAGGGGGCCTCCTACAATGAGCAGTTCTTC.

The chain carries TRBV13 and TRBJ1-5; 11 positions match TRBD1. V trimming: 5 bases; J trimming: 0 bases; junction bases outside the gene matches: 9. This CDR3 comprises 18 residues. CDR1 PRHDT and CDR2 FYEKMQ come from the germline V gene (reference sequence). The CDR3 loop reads CASSRGQGGGYSNQPQHF. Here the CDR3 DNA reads TGTGCCAGCAGCCGGGGACAGGGGGGAGGATATAGCAATCAGCCCCAGCATTTT. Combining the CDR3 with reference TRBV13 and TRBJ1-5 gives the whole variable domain AAGVIQSPRHLIKEKRETATLKCYPIPRHDTVYWYQQGPGQDPQFLISFYEKMQSDKGSIPDRFSAQQFSDYHSELNMSSLELGDSALYFCASSRGQGGGYSNQPQHFGDGTRLSIL.

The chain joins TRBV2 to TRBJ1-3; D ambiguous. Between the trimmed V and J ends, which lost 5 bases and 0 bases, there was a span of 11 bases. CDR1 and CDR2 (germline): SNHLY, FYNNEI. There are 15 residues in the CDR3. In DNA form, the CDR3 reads TGTGCCAGCAGTCCCACTAGGACCTCTGGAAACACCATATATTTT. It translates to CASSPTRTSGNTIYF. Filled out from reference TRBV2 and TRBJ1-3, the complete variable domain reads EPEVTQTPSHQVTQMGQEVILRCVPISNHLYFYWYRQILGQKVEFLVSFYNNEISEKSEIFDDQFSVERPDGSNFTLKIRSTKLEDSAMYFCASSPTRTSGNTIYFGEGSWLTVV.

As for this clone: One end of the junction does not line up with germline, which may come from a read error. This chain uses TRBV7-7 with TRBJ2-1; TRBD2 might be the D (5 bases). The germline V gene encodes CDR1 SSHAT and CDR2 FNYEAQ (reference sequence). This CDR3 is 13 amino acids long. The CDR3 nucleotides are TGTGCTAGCAGCTTGGACTTGTACAATGAGCAGTTCTTC. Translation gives CASSLDLYNEQFF. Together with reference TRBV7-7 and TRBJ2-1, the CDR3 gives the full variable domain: GAGVSQSPRYKVTKRGQDVTLRCDPISSHATLYWYQQALGQGPEFLTYFNYEAQPDKSGLPSDRFSAERPEGSISTLTIQRTEQRDSAMYRCASSLDLYNEQFFGPGTRLTVL.

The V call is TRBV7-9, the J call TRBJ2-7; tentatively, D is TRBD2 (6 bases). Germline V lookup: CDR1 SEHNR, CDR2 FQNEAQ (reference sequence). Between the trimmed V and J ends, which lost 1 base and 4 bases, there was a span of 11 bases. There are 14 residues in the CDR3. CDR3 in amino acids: CASSLVLAGYEQYF. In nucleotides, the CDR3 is TGTGCCAGCAGCTTAGTCCTTGCGGGGTACGAGCAGTACTTC. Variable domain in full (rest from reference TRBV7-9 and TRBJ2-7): DTGVSQNPRHKITKRGQNVTFRCDPISEHNRLYWYRQTLGQGPEFLTYFQNEAQLEKSRLLSDRFSAERPKGSFSTLEIQRTEQGDSAMYLCASSLVLAGYEQYFGPGTRLTVT.

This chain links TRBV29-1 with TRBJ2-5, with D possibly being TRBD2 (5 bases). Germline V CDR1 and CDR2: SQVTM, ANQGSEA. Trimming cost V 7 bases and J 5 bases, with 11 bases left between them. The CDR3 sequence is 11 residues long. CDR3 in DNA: TGCAGCGCCGGGGAGAGGGAGACCCAGTACTTC. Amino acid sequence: CSAGERETQYF.

Here the CDR3 DNA reads TGCGCCAGCAGCCCGCCAGCGGGGGGGCGGGAGACCCAGTACTTC. It codes for CASSPPAGGRETQYF. This chain uses TRBV5-1 with TRBJ2-5, with 10 bases lining up with TRBD2. The CDR3 is 15 residues long. Per the germline V gene, CDR1 is SGHRS and CDR2 is YFSETQ. J lost 5 bases, V lost 4 bases, and 8 bases had no gene match.

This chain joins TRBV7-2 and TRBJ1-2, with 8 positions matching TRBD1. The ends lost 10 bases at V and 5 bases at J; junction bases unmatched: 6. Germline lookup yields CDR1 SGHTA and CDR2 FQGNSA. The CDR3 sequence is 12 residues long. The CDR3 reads CATDRGGYGYTF. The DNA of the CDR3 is TGTGCCACCGACAGGGGAGGGTATGGCTACACCTTC.

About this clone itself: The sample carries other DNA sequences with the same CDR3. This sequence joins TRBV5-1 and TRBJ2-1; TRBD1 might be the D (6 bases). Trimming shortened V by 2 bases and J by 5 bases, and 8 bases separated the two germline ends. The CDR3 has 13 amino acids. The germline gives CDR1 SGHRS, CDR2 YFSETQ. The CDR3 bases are TGCGCCAGCAGCTTTGGACAGAACAATGAGCAGTTCTTC. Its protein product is CASSFGQNNEQFF.

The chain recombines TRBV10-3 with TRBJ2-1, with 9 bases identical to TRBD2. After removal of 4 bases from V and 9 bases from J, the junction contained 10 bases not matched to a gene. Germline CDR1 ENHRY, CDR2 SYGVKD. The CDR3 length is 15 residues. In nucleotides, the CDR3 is TGTGCCATCAGTGGTAGCGGGGGCTTTGTTGGTGAGCAGTTCTTC. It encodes CAISGSGGFVGEQFF.

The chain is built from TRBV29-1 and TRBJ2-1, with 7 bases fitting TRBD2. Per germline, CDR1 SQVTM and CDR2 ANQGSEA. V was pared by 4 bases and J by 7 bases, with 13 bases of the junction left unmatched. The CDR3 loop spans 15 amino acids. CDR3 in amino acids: CSVGTTGRGRNEQFF. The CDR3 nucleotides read TGCAGCGTTGGAACCACGGGGCGGGGGAGGAATGAGCAGTTCTTC.